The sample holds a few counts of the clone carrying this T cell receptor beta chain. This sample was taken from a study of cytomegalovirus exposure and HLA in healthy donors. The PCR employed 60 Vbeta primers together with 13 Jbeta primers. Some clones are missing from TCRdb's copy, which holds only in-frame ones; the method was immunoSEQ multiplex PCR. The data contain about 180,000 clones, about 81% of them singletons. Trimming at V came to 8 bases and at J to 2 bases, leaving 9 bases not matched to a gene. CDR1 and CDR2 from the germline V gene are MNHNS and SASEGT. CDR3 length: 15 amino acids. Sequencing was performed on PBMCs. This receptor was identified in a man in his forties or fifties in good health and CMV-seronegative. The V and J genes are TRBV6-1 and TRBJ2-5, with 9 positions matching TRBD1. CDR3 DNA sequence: TGTGCCAGCCCTAGGGGGACAGGGCCTCAAGAGACCCAGTACTTC. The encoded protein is CASPRGTGPQETQYF.